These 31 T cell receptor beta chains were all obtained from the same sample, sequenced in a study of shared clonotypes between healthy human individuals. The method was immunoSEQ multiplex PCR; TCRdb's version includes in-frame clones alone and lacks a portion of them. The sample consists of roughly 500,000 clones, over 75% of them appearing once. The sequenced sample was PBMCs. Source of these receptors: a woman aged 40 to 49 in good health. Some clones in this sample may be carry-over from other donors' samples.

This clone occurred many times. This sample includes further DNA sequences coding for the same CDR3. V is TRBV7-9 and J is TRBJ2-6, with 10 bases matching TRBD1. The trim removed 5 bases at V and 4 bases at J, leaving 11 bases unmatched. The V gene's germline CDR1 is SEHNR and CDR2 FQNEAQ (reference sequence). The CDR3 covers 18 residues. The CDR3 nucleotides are TGTGCCAGCAGCCAAAGGGACAGGGGCGGTAAAGGGGCCAACGTCCTGACTTTC. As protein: CASSQRDRGGKGANVLTF.

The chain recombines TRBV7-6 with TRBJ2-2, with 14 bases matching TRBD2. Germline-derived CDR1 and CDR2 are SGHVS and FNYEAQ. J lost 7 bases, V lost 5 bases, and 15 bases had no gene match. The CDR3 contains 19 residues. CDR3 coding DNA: TGTGCCAGCAGCCAAGCCCCGGGACTAGCGGGAGTATTTCTCGGGGAGCTGTTTTTT. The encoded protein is CASSQAPGLAGVFLGELFF.

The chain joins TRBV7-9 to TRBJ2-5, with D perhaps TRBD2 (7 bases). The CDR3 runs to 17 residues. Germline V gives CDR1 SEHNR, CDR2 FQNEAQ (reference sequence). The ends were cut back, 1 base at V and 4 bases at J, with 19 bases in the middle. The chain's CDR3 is CASSLERGGLRGETQYF. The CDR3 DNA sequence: TGTGCCAGCAGCTTAGAGAGGGGGGGGCTCAGAGGAGAGACCCAGTACTTC.

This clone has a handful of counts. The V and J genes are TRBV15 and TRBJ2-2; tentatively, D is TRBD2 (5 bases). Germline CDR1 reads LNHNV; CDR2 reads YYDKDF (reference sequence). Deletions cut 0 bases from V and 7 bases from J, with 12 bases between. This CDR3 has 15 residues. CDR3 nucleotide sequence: TGTGCCACCAGCAGAGATAGAGTGGAGGACGGGGAGCTGTTTTTT. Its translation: CATSRDRVEDGELFF.

The CDR3, as DNA: TGTGCCACACCCGGGGCTAGCGGGAGGTACGAGCAGTACTTC. It specifies CATPGASGRYEQYF. The chain has TRBV2 and TRBJ2-7, with 11 bases matching TRBD2. Germline V CDR1 and CDR2: SNHLY, FYNNEI. The CDR3 length is 14 residues. After removal of 10 bases from V and 4 bases from J, the junction contained 9 bases not matched to a gene.

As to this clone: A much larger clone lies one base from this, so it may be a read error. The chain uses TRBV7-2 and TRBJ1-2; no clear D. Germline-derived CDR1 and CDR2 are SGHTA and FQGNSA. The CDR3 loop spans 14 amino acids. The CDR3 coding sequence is TGTGCCAACAGCAACCCCGCCGGGAACTATGGCTACACCTTC. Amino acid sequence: CANSNPAGNYGYTF.

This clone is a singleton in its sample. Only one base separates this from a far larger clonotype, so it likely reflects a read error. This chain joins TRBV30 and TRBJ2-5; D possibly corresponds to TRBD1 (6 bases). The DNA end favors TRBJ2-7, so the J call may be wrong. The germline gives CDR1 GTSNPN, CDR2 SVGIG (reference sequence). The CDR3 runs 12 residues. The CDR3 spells CAWSQDSYEQYF. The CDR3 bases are TGTGCCTGGTCGCAGGACAGCTACGAGCAGTACTTC.

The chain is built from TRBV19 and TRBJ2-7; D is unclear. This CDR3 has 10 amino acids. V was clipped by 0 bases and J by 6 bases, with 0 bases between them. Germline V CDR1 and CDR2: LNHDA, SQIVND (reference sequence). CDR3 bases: TGTGCCAGTAGTATAGACGAGCAGTACTTC. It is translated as CASSIDEQYF.

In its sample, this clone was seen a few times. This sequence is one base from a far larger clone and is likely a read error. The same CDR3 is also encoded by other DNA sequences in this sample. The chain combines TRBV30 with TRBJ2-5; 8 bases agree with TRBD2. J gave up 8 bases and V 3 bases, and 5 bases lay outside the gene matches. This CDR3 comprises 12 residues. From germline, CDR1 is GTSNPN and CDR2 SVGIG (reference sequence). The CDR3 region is CAWSPGGDTQYF. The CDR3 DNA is TGTGCCTGGAGCCCCGGGGGGGATACCCAGTACTTC.

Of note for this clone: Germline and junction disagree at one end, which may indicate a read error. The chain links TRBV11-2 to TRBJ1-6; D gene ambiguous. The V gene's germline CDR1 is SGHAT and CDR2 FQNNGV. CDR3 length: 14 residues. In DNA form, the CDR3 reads TGTGCCAGCAGCTTAGCTTGGGGAGGTTCACACCTCAACTTT. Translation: CASSLAWGGSHLNF.

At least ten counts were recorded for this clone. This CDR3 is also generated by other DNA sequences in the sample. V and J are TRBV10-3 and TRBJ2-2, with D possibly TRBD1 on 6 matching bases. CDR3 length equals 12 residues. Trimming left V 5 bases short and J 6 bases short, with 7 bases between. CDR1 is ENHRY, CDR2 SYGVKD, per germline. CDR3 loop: CAISTGPGELFF. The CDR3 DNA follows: TGTGCCATCAGTACAGGGCCCGGGGAGCTGTTTTTT.

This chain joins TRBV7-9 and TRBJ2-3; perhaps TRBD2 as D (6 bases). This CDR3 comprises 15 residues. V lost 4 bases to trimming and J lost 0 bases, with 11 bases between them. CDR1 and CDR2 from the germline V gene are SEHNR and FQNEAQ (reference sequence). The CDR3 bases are TGTGCCAGCAGCTCAAAAGCGGGTAGCACAGATACGCAGTATTTT. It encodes CASSSKAGSTDTQYF.

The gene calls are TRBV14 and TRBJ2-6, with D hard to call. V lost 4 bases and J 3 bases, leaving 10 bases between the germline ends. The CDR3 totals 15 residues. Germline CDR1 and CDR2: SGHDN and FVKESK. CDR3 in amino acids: CASSLRQGGANVLTF. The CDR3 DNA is TGTGCCAGCAGCCTCAGGCAAGGTGGGGCCAACGTCCTGACTTTC.

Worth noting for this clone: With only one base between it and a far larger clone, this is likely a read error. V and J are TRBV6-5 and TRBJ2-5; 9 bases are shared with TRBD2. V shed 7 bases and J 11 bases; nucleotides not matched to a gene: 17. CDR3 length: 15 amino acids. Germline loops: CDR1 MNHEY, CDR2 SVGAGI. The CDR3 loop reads CASNPAGGLTYGQYF. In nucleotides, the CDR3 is TGTGCCAGCAATCCAGCGGGAGGACTGACATACGGGCAGTACTTC.

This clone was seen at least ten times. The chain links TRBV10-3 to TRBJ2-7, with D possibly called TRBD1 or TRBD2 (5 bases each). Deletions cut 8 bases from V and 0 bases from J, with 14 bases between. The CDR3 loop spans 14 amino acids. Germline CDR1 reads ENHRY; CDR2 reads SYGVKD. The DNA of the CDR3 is TGTGCCATCGCTGGGGGAGACCTCTCCTACGAGCAGTACTTC. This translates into CAIAGGDLSYEQYF.

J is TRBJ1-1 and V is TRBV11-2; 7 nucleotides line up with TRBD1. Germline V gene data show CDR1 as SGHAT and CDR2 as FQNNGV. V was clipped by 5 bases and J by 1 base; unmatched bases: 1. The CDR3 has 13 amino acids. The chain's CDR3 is CASSRGRNTEAFF. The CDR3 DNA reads TGTGCCAGCAGCAGGGGGCGGAACACTGAAGCTTTCTTT. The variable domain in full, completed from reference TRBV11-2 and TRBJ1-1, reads EAGVAQSPRYKIIEKRQSVAFWCNPISGHATLYWYQQILGQGPKLLIQFQNNGVVDDSQLPKDRFSAERLKGVDSTLKIQPAKLEDSAVYLCASSRGRNTEAFFGQGTRLTVV.

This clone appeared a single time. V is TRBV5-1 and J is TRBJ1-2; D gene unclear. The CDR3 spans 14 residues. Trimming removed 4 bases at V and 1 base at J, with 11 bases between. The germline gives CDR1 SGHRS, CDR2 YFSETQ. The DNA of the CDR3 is TGCGCCAGCAGCCCGGAGGGCAGTAACTATGGCTACACCTTC. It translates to CASSPEGSNYGYTF.

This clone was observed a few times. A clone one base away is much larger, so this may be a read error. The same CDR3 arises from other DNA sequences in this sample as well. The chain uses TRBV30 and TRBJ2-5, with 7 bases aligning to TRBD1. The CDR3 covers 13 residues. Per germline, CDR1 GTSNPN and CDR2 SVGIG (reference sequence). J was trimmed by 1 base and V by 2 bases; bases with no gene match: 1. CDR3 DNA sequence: TGTGCCTGGAGTCACAGGGGCCAAGAGACCCAGTACTTC. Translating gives CAWSHRGQETQYF.

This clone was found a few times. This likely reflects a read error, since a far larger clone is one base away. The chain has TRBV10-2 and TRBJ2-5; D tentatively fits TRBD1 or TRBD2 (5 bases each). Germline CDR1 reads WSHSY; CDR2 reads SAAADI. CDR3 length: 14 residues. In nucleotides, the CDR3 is TGCGCCAGCAGTGACAACCGGCGAGATGGGACCCGGTACTTC. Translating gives CASSDNRRDGTRYF.

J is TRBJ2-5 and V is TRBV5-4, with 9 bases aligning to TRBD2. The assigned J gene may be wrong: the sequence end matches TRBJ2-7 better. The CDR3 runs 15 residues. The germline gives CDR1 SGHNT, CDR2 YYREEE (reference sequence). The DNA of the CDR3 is TGTGCCAGCAGCCTGTCGGGTAGCGGGAGTCACGAGCAGTACTTC. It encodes CASSLSGSGSHEQYF.

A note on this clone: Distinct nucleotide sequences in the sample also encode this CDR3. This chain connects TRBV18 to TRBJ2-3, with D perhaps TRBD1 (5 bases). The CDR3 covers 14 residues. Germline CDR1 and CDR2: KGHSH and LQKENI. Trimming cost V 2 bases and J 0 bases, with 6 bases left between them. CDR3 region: CASSPDSSTDTQYF. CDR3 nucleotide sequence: TGTGCCAGCTCACCAGACAGTAGCACAGATACGCAGTATTTT.

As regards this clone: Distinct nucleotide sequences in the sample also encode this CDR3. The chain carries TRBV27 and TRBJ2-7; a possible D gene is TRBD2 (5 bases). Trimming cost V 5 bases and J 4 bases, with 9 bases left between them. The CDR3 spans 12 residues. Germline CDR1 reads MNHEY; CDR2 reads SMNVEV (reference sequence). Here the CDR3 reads CASSPGLYEQYF. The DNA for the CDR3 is TGTGCCAGCAGTCCCGGACTTTACGAGCAGTACTTC.

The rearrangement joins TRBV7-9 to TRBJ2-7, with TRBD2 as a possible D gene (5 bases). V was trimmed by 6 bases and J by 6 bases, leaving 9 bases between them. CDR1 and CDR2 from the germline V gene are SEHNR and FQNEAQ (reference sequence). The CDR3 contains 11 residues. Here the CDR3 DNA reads TGTGCCAGCAGACGGGGTGGCGAGCAGTACTTC. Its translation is CASRRGGEQYF.

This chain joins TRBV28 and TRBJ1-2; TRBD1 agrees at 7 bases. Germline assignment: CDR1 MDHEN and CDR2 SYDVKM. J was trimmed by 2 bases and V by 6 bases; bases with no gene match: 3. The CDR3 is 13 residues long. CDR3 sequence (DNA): TGTGCCAGCAGGTACAGGGGCAACTATGGCTACACCTTC. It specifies CASRYRGNYGYTF.

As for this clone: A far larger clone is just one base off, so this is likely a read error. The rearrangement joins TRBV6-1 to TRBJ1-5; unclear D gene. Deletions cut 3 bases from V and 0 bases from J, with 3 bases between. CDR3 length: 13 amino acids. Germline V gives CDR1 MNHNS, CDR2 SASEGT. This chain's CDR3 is CASSDHSNQPQHF. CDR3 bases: TGTGCCAGCAGTGATCATAGCAATCAGCCCCAGCATTTT.

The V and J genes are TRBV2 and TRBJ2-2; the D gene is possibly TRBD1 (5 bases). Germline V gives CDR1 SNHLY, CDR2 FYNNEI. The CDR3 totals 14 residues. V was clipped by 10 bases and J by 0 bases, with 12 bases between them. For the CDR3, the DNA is TGTGCCACAAGGGGCCCAACGAACACCGGGGAGCTGTTTTTT. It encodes CATRGPTNTGELFF.

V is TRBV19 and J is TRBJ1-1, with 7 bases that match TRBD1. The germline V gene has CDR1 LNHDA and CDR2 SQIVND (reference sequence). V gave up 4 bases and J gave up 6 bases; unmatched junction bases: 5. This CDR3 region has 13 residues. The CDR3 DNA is TGTGCCAGTAGTACCAACAGGGGCGCTGAAGCTTTCTTT. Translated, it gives CASSTNRGAEAFF. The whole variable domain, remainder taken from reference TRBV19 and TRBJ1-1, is DGGITQSPKYLFRKEGQNVTLSCEQNLNHDAMYWYRQDPGQGLRLIYYSQIVNDFQKGDIAEGYSVSREKKESFPLTVTSAQKNPTAFYLCASSTNRGAEAFFGQGTRLTVV.

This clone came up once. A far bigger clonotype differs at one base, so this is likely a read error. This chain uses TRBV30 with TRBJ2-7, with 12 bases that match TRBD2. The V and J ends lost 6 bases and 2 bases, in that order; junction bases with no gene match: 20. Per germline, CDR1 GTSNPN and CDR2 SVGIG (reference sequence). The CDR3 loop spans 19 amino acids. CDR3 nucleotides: TGTGCCTGCCTGCAGGATCGACTAGCGGGAGTTCTACAAACCTACGAGCAGTACTTC. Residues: CACLQDRLAGVLQTYEQYF.

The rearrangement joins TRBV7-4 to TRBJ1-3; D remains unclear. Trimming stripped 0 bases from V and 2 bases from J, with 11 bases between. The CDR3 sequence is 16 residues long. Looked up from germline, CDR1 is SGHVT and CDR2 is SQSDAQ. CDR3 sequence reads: CASSLAGRTAGNTIYF. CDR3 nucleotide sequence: TGTGCCAGCAGCTTAGCCGGCAGGACGGCTGGAAACACCATATATTTT.

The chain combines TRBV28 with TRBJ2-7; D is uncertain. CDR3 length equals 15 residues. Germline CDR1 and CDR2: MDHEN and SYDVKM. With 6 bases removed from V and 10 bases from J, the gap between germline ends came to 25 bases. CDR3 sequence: CASSTGPYTVPDQYF. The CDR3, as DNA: TGTGCCAGCAGCACGGGCCCATACACGGTTCCGGACCAGTACTTC.

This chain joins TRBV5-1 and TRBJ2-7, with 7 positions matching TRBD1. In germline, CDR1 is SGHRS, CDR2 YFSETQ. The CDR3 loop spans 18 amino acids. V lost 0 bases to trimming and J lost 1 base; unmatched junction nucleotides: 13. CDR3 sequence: CASSLGVTGPRYSYEQYF. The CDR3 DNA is TGCGCCAGCAGCTTGGGGGTGACAGGGCCGAGATATTCCTACGAGCAGTACTTC.